A single T cell receptor beta chain is shown here with its context. This specimen belongs to a study of CD8 T cells in Susac syndrome. It was with random hexamers that roughly 0.45 to 1 ug RNA was reverse transcribed. A multiplex approach, immunoSEQ multiplex PCR, amplified TCR beta CDR3 across 54 Vbeta and 13 Jbeta. TCRdb re-derived calls from the immunoSEQ multiplex PCR reads in MiXCR, one entry per CDR3 protein. This table holds 150,000 to 200,000 distinct CDR3 sequences, approximately 95% found once. Trimming at V came to 3 bases and at J to 8 bases, leaving 12 bases not matched to a gene. The CDR3 extends over 16 amino acids. Looked up from germline, CDR1 is MDHEN and CDR2 is SYDVKM. CD8+ and CD4+ T cells taken from blood had their TCR beta sequenced. The patients serving as multiple sclerosis controls were treatment-naive. They had stable or active relapsing-remitting disease and fulfilled revised McDonald criteria.

The chain uses TRBV28 and TRBJ2-1; 8 positions match TRBD2. Sequencing was performed on CD8+ T cells from PBMCs. This clonotype originated in a human donor with multiple sclerosis. CDR3 DNA sequence: TGTGCCAGCAGTTTTAGAGCGGGAGTCGCCGGTGATGAGCAGTTCTTC. Residues: CASSFRAGVAGDEQFF.